This T cell receptor (beta chain) was identified in a study of T cell responses to AZD1222 COVID-19 vaccine. The CDR3 totals 17 residues. CDR1 and CDR2 (germline): SGHNT, YYREEE (reference sequence). V was clipped by 4 bases and J by 4 bases, with 22 bases between them. TCRdb's table, derived via immunoSEQ multiplex PCR, lists solely in-frame clones and lacks some. Of 150,000 or so clones listed, approximately 89% are singletons. The TCR comes from an adult in good health. The rearrangement uses TRBV5-4 and TRBJ2-3; D could derive from TRBD1 or TRBD2 (6 bases each). The sequences come from peripheral blood, collected on day 0 of AZD1222 vaccination. CDR3 loop: CASSDKTQGWGADTQYF. Written as DNA, the CDR3 is TGTGCCAGCAGCGATAAGACACAGGGTTGGGGGGCAGATACGCAGTATTTT.